A selection of T cell receptor beta chains follows, all from one sample in a study of cytomegalovirus exposure and HLA in healthy donors. Sequencing used immunoSEQ multiplex PCR; TCRdb keeps in-frame clones, though not all of them. There are over 150,000 clones in the sample, with 0.65% to 0.75% held by the top ten. Source material: PBMCs. The source is a boy aged 5-17 years in good health and CMV-seronegative. Each CDR3 is given with its conserved first and last residue. The order of the fields is D gene, J gene, V gene, CDR3 protein, CDR3 DNA. D genes are given only for firm matches.

d_gene: -
j_gene: TRBJ2-1
v_gene: TRBV9
CDR3aa: CASSNGGQSYNEQFF
CDR3nt: TGTGCCAGCAGCAACGGGGGGCAATCCTACAATGAGCAGTTCTTC

d_gene: TRBD1
j_gene: TRBJ1-4
v_gene: TRBV5-1
CDR3aa: CASTDSDRGFEKLFF
CDR3nt: TGCGCCAGCACCGATTCGGACAGGGGTTTTGAAAAACTGTTTTTT

d_gene: -
j_gene: TRBJ1-5
v_gene: TRBV13
CDR3aa: CASSVSSNQPQHF
CDR3nt: TGTGCCAGCAGCGTAAGCAGCAATCAGCCCCAGCATTTT

d_gene: TRBD1
j_gene: TRBJ1-1
v_gene: TRBV4-1
CDR3aa: CASRPNRGWGEAFF
CDR3nt: TGCGCCAGCAGGCCTAACAGGGGCTGGGGTGAAGCTTTCTTT

d_gene: TRBD1
j_gene: TRBJ2-1
v_gene: TRBV5-1
CDR3aa: CASSLGEQGVREQFF
CDR3nt: TGCGCCAGCAGCTTGGGTGAACAGGGGGTCCGTGAGCAGTTCTTC

d_gene: -
j_gene: TRBJ1-5
v_gene: TRBV7-2
CDR3aa: CASSRQSNQPQHF
CDR3nt: TGTGCCAGCAGCCGACAGAGCAATCAGCCCCAGCATTTT

d_gene: TRBD2
j_gene: TRBJ2-3
v_gene: TRBV28
CDR3aa: CASKPRRGGGDTDTQYF
CDR3nt: TGTGCCAGCAAACCCAGACGGGGTGGGGGGGACACAGATACGCAGTATTTT

d_gene: TRBD1
j_gene: TRBJ1-1
v_gene: TRBV5-1
CDR3aa: CASSRGQGQTNTEAFF
CDR3nt: TGCGCCAGCAGCCGAGGCCAGGGACAGACTAACACTGAAGCTTTCTTT

d_gene: -
j_gene: TRBJ2-1
v_gene: TRBV6-5
CDR3aa: CASSYGRTGEQFF
CDR3nt: TGTGCCAGCAGTTACGGGAGGACGGGCGAGCAGTTCTTC

d_gene: TRBD2
j_gene: TRBJ2-3
v_gene: TRBV4-2
CDR3aa: CASSQGTSSTDTQYF
CDR3nt: TGTGCCAGCAGCCAAGGGACTAGCTCCACAGATACGCAGTATTTT

d_gene: -
j_gene: TRBJ1-6
v_gene: TRBV7-3
CDR3aa: CASSLTADSSSPLHF
CDR3nt: TGTGCCAGCAGCTTAACGGCAGATTCGTCTTCACCCCTCCACTTT

d_gene: -
j_gene: TRBJ2-7
v_gene: TRBV15
CDR3aa: CATSRDRGGGEQYF
CDR3nt: TGTGCCACCAGCAGAGATAGGGGGGGAGGCGAGCAGTACTTC

d_gene: -
j_gene: TRBJ2-5
v_gene: TRBV5-4
CDR3aa: CASSSLNGATGETQYF
CDR3nt: TGTGCCAGCAGCTCCCTTAACGGGGCCACAGGGGAGACCCAGTACTTC

d_gene: -
j_gene: TRBJ1-1
v_gene: TRBV19
CDR3aa: CASSLTVNTEAFF
CDR3nt: TGTGCCAGTAGCCTGACAGTGAACACTGAAGCTTTCTTT

d_gene: -
j_gene: TRBJ2-3
v_gene: TRBV30
CDR3aa: CAWSVSELAPDTQYF
CDR3nt: TGTGCCTGGAGTGTTTCGGAACTAGCTCCCGATACGCAGTATTTT

d_gene: TRBD1
j_gene: TRBJ2-2
v_gene: TRBV2
CDR3aa: CASREDRGSTGELFF
CDR3nt: TGTGCCAGCAGGGAGGACAGGGGAAGTACCGGGGAGCTGTTTTTT

d_gene: -
j_gene: TRBJ2-5
v_gene: TRBV5-1
CDR3aa: CASSLSTNQETQYF
CDR3nt: TGCGCCAGCAGCTTGTCAACAAACCAAGAGACCCAGTACTTC

d_gene: -
j_gene: TRBJ2-7
v_gene: TRBV6-5
CDR3aa: CASSHLGLLYEQYF
CDR3nt: TGTGCCAGCAGTCACCTGGGACTTCTCTACGAGCAGTACTTC

d_gene: -
j_gene: TRBJ2-1
v_gene: TRBV7-8
CDR3aa: CASSRGPRAFNEQFF
CDR3nt: TGTGCCAGCAGCCGCGGGCCCCGGGCTTTCAATGAGCAGTTCTTC

d_gene: TRBD1
j_gene: TRBJ1-2
v_gene: TRBV27
CDR3aa: CASSLSLQGAAAAGYTF
CDR3nt: TGTGCCAGCAGTTTATCGCTCCAGGGGGCGGCGGCTGCTGGCTACACCTTC

d_gene: -
j_gene: TRBJ1-1
v_gene: TRBV7-9
CDR3aa: CASKAPVAVGTEAFF
CDR3nt: TGTGCCAGCAAAGCCCCCGTGGCGGTCGGCACTGAAGCTTTCTTT

d_gene: -
j_gene: TRBJ1-1
v_gene: TRBV28
CDR3aa: CASSASARVDTEAFF
CDR3nt: TGTGCCAGCAGCGCCTCGGCGAGGGTGGACACTGAAGCTTTCTTT

d_gene: -
j_gene: TRBJ2-3
v_gene: TRBV7-2
CDR3aa: CASSLGLARNTDTQYF
CDR3nt: TGTGCCAGCAGCCTAGGCTTAGCGAGAAACACAGATACGCAGTATTTT

d_gene: -
j_gene: TRBJ2-7
v_gene: TRBV23-1
CDR3aa: CASSQNLGSRVTYEQYF
CDR3nt: TGCGCCAGCAGTCAAAATCTAGGCTCCAGGGTAACCTACGAGCAGTACTTC

d_gene: -
j_gene: TRBJ1-1
v_gene: TRBV7-8
CDR3aa: CASSPLRAEAFF
CDR3nt: TGTGCCAGCAGCCCGCTGAGAGCTGAAGCTTTCTTT

d_gene: TRBD1
j_gene: TRBJ1-5
v_gene: TRBV19
CDR3aa: CASSIGGTVGNQPQHF
CDR3nt: TGTGCCAGTAGTATAGGTGGGACAGTAGGCAATCAGCCCCAGCATTTT

d_gene: -
j_gene: TRBJ2-3
v_gene: TRBV11-2
CDR3aa: CASSHFSTGSTDTQYF
CDR3nt: TGTGCCAGCAGCCACTTTTCGACGGGAAGCACAGATACGCAGTATTTT

d_gene: TRBD2
j_gene: TRBJ2-1
v_gene: TRBV30
CDR3aa: CAWSVASGAYNEQFF
CDR3nt: TGTGCCTGGAGTGTGGCTAGCGGGGCCTACAATGAGCAGTTCTTC

d_gene: -
j_gene: TRBJ1-2
v_gene: TRBV9
CDR3aa: CASSETFSGSPNYGYTF
CDR3nt: TGTGCCAGCAGCGAAACCTTCTCGGGGAGTCCTAACTATGGCTACACCTTC

d_gene: TRBD1
j_gene: TRBJ2-2
v_gene: TRBV11-3
CDR3aa: CASSDPGTGVTGELFF
CDR3nt: TGTGCCAGCAGCGACCCAGGGACAGGGGTCACCGGGGAGCTGTTTTTT

d_gene: -
j_gene: TRBJ2-3
v_gene: TRBV27
CDR3aa: CASSRSGSTDTQYF
CDR3nt: TGTGCCAGCAGCCGGTCGGGAAGCACAGATACGCAGTATTTT

d_gene: TRBD2
j_gene: TRBJ2-3
v_gene: TRBV19
CDR3aa: CASTGSGGTIAQYF
CDR3nt: TGTGCCAGTACGGGCAGTGGGGGGACTATAGCGCAGTATTTT

d_gene: -
j_gene: TRBJ1-1
v_gene: TRBV2
CDR3aa: CASSPGRPEAFF
CDR3nt: TGTGCCAGCAGTCCAGGGAGGCCTGAAGCTTTCTTT

d_gene: TRBD2
j_gene: TRBJ2-1
v_gene: TRBV19
CDR3aa: CASSGVAGEINEQFF
CDR3nt: TGTGCCAGTAGTGGGGTAGCGGGGGAGATCAATGAGCAGTTCTTC

d_gene: -
j_gene: TRBJ2-7
v_gene: TRBV18
CDR3aa: CASSPGPDEQYF
CDR3nt: TGTGCCAGCTCACCGGGCCCTGACGAGCAGTACTTC

d_gene: -
j_gene: TRBJ1-1
v_gene: TRBV4-1
CDR3aa: CASSQEDSIDTEAFF
CDR3nt: TGCGCCAGCAGCCAAGAAGATTCTATAGACACTGAAGCTTTCTTT

d_gene: -
j_gene: TRBJ2-7
v_gene: TRBV14
CDR3aa: CASSQSVRVSYEQYF
CDR3nt: TGTGCCAGCAGCCAAAGCGTCAGGGTTTCCTACGAGCAGTACTTC

d_gene: TRBD2
j_gene: TRBJ2-1
v_gene: TRBV5-4
CDR3aa: CASSLARLAGDNEQFF
CDR3nt: TGTGCCAGCAGCTTGGCCAGACTAGCGGGGGACAATGAGCAGTTCTTC

d_gene: TRBD1
j_gene: TRBJ1-4
v_gene: TRBV14
CDR3aa: CASSSGQGYEKLFF
CDR3nt: TGTGCCAGCAGCTCGGGACAGGGATATGAAAAACTGTTTTTT

d_gene: -
j_gene: TRBJ1-1
v_gene: TRBV5-5
CDR3aa: CASSFRAMNTEAFF
CDR3nt: TGTGCCAGCAGCTTCAGGGCCATGAACACTGAAGCTTTCTTT

d_gene: -
j_gene: TRBJ1-2
v_gene: TRBV2
CDR3aa: CASSEGGTRVYGYTF
CDR3nt: TGTGCCAGCAGTGAGGGGGGGACCCGCGTCTATGGCTACACCTTC

d_gene: -
j_gene: TRBJ1-1
v_gene: TRBV6-1
CDR3aa: CASSELKGGTEAFF
CDR3nt: TGTGCCAGCAGTGAACTCAAGGGAGGCACTGAAGCTTTCTTT

d_gene: -
j_gene: TRBJ1-2
v_gene: TRBV5-6
CDR3aa: CASSVFTASKGYTF
CDR3nt: TGTGCCAGCAGCGTTTTTACAGCCTCTAAGGGCTACACCTTC

d_gene: -
j_gene: TRBJ1-6
v_gene: TRBV28
CDR3aa: CASSPGRGSPLHF
CDR3nt: TGTGCCAGCAGTCCGGGCAGGGGATCACCCCTCCACTTT

d_gene: TRBD2
j_gene: TRBJ2-3
v_gene: TRBV6-5
CDR3aa: CASSIAGRSDTQYF
CDR3nt: TGTGCCAGCAGTATAGCGGGGAGGTCAGATACGCAGTATTTT

d_gene: TRBD1
j_gene: TRBJ1-2
v_gene: TRBV15
CDR3aa: CATSRDITGDVGYTF
CDR3nt: TGTGCCACCAGCAGAGATATAACAGGGGATGTAGGCTACACCTTC

d_gene: TRBD1
j_gene: TRBJ1-5
v_gene: TRBV19
CDR3aa: CASSTNPGQGMGNQPQHF
CDR3nt: TGTGCCAGTAGTACCAACCCGGGACAGGGAATGGGCAATCAGCCCCAGCATTTT

d_gene: -
j_gene: TRBJ2-5
v_gene: TRBV6-5
CDR3aa: CASSYSVFQETQYF
CDR3nt: TGTGCCAGCAGTTACAGCGTCTTCCAAGAGACCCAGTACTTC

d_gene: -
j_gene: TRBJ1-1
v_gene: TRBV7-8
CDR3aa: CASSSMGGRNTEAFF
CDR3nt: TGTGCCAGCAGTTCAATGGGGGGAAGGAACACTGAAGCTTTCTTT

d_gene: -
j_gene: TRBJ2-7
v_gene: TRBV2
CDR3aa: CASSVSSYEQYF
CDR3nt: TGTGCCAGCAGTGTGTCGAGCTACGAGCAGTACTTC

d_gene: -
j_gene: TRBJ1-4
v_gene: TRBV2
CDR3aa: CASSAQGGEKLFF
CDR3nt: TGTGCCAGCAGTGCACAGGGAGGGGAAAAACTGTTTTTT

d_gene: TRBD1
j_gene: TRBJ1-6
v_gene: TRBV18
CDR3aa: CASSPGQVDSPLHF
CDR3nt: TGTGCCAGCTCACCGGGACAGGTAGATTCACCCCTCCACTTT

d_gene: -
j_gene: TRBJ1-2
v_gene: TRBV4-1
CDR3aa: CASSQDTGSYGYTF
CDR3nt: TGCGCCAGCAGCCAAGATACAGGGTCCTATGGCTACACCTTC

d_gene: -
j_gene: TRBJ1-5
v_gene: TRBV21-1
CDR3aa: CASSNPDRTNQPQHF
CDR3nt: TGTGCCAGCAGCAATCCGGACAGGACCAATCAGCCCCAGCATTTT

d_gene: TRBD1
j_gene: TRBJ1-5
v_gene: TRBV19
CDR3aa: CASSPRQGAQGQPQHF
CDR3nt: TGTGCCAGTAGTCCCCGACAGGGCGCGCAGGGGCAGCCCCAGCATTTT

d_gene: TRBD1
j_gene: TRBJ1-1
v_gene: TRBV28
CDR3aa: CASKVTGGNTEAFF
CDR3nt: TGTGCCAGCAAGGTAACAGGGGGCAACACTGAAGCTTTCTTT

d_gene: -
j_gene: TRBJ2-7
v_gene: TRBV6-1
CDR3aa: CASTAQVREQYF
CDR3nt: TGTGCCAGCACCGCACAGGTACGGGAGCAGTACTTC